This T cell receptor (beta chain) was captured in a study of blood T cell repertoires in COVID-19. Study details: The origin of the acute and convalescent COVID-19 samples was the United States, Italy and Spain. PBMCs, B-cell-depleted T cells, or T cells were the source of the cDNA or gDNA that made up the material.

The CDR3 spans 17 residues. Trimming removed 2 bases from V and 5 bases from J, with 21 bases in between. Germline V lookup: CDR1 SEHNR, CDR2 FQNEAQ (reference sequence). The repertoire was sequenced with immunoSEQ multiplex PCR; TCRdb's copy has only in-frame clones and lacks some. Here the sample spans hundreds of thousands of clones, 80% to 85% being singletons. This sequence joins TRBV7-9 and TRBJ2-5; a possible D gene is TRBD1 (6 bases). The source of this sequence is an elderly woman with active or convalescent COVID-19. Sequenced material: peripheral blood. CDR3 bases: TGTGCCAGCAGCTTACTAGTATGGACAGCCGGGACCGAGACCCAGTACTTC. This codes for CASSLLVWTAGTETQYF.